These T cell receptor beta chains were read from a single sample in a study of hypomethylating agent response in myelodysplastic syndrome. This table comes from immunoSEQ multiplex PCR, and its TCRdb copy is limited to in-frame clones, with some not included. The sample holds about 960 clones; 82% are singletons and the top ten take 29%. The starting material was bone marrow, obtained before or after starting hypomethylating agent treatment for myelodysplastic syndrome (not recorded which). All receptors derive from a human donor with myelodysplastic syndrome. Each CDR3 is given with its conserved first and last residue. A D gene is named only where the DNA matches it firmly. Some rows mark clone size as missing; the rest say once, few, many or name a class of expanded clone.

clone_size j_call v_call d_call cdr3_aa cdr3_nt
- TRBJ2-1 TRBV19 TRBD2 CASRPPLAGGPGNEQFF TGTGCCAGTAGGCCCCCTCTAGCGGGGGGGCCGGGGAATGAGCAGTTCTTC
- TRBJ2-7 TRBV7-9 - CATTMDSLNSYEQYF TGTGCCACCACTATGGACAGTTTAAACTCCTACGAGCAGTACTTC
- TRBJ2-7 TRBV6-6 TRBD2 CASAEGSAGALYEQYF TGTGCCAGCGCAGAAGGTTCAGCGGGGGCCCTCTACGAGCAGTACTTC
- TRBJ1-4 TRBV7-2 TRBD1 CASSQRPGGREKLFF TGTGCCAGCAGCCAACGCCCAGGGGGTAGGGAAAAACTGTTTTTT
- TRBJ2-1 TRBV20-1 - CSATHQDEQFF TGCAGTGCTACCCACCAGGACGAGCAGTTCTTC
- TRBJ1-6 TRBV25-1 - CASKGQYNSPLHF TGTGCCAGCAAGGGGCAGTATAATTCACCCCTCCACTTT
- TRBJ2-4 TRBV7-9 - CASSRVGLSKNIQYF TGTGCCAGCAGCCGAGTGGGACTGAGCAAAAACATTCAGTACTTC
- TRBJ1-5 TRBV9 - CASSVGLRKPNQPQHF TGTGCCAGCAGCGTAGGACTCCGGAAGCCCAATCAGCCCCAGCATTTT
few TRBJ2-3 TRBV7-2 TRBD2 CAVGLAGGRGSTDTQYF TGTGCCGTCGGACTAGCGGGGGGGCGAGGGAGCACAGATACGCAGTATTTT
- TRBJ2-1 TRBV19 TRBD2 CASSIGGGARNEQFF TGTGCCAGTAGTATTGGCGGGGGGGCCCGGAATGAGCAGTTCTTC
- TRBJ1-5 TRBV28 TRBD1 CASSLSRGPLNMQPQHF TGTGCCAGCAGTTTATCCAGGGGGCCCCTCAATATGCAGCCCCAGCATTTT
- TRBJ2-6 TRBV5-4 - CASRLGSGPSGANVLTF TGTGCCAGCAGGCTAGGCTCGGGACCATCTGGGGCCAACGTCCTGACTTTC
- TRBJ2-7 TRBV27 - CASSPGWSPEDEQYF TGTGCCAGCAGTCCCGGGTGGAGTCCAGAGGACGAGCAGTACTTC
few TRBJ1-2 TRBV6-9 TRBD1 CASSSGTGGIGYTF TGTGCCAGCAGTTCCGGGACAGGGGGCATTGGCTACACCTTC
- TRBJ1-1 TRBV2 - CASSPGPPGNTEAFF TGTGCCAGCAGTCCGGGCCCACCGGGGAACACTGAAGCTTTCTTT
once TRBJ2-1 TRBV5-4 TRBD1 CASRRQGATGYNEQFF TGTGCCAGCAGGAGACAGGGGGCTACGGGGTACAATGAGCAGTTCTTC
- TRBJ1-6 TRBV7-2 TRBD1 CASSDRDRGPNSPLHF TGTGCCAGCAGCGACCGGGACAGGGGCCCGAATTCACCCCTCCACTTT
few TRBJ1-5 TRBV6-1 - CASSLGSQPQHF TGTGCCAGCAGTTTGGGGTCTCAGCCCCAGCATTTT
- TRBJ2-7 TRBV10-3 TRBD1 CAISTDRDEQYF TGTGCCATCAGTACCGACAGGGACGAGCAGTACTTC
- TRBJ2-5 TRBV10-3 TRBD1 CAIRTGDSETQYF TGTGCCATCAGGACAGGGGATTCAGAGACCCAGTACTTC
- TRBJ2-3 TRBV15 - CATSRGGGSTDTQYF TGTGCCACCAGCAGAGGGGGGGGCTCCACAGATACGCAGTATTTT
- TRBJ1-5 TRBV6-5 - CASSYEGSNQPQHF TGTGCCAGCAGTTACGAGGGTAGCAATCAGCCCCAGCATTTT
- TRBJ2-1 TRBV5-1 - CASSFGVSADEQFF TGCGCCAGCAGCTTCGGGGTTAGCGCGGATGAGCAGTTCTTC
- TRBJ2-5 TRBV2 TRBD2 CASRFGLAGGQETQYF TGTGCCAGTCGATTTGGACTAGCGGGGGGGCAAGAGACCCAGTACTTC
- TRBJ1-1 TRBV5-1 - CASSLGITGLGTEAFF TGCGCCAGCAGCTTGGGAATTACAGGGTTGGGCACTGAAGCTTTCTTT
- TRBJ2-7 TRBV15 - CATSRDGAGQYEQYF TGTGCCACCAGCAGAGATGGGGCAGGGCAGTACGAGCAGTACTTC
- TRBJ1-1 TRBV6-5 TRBD1 CASSYDGQANTEAFF TGTGCCAGCAGTTACGATGGACAGGCGAACACTGAAGCTTTCTTT
- TRBJ2-7 TRBV7-3 - CASSYRDWGEYEQYF TGTGCCAGCAGCTACCGGGACTGGGGGGAATACGAGCAGTACTTC
- TRBJ2-2 TRBV28 - CASSLWKTGGELFF TGTGCCAGCAGTTTATGGAAGACCGGCGGGGAGCTGTTTTTT
- TRBJ2-7 TRBV6-5 TRBD2 CAIQSGTSYEQYF TGTGCCATACAAAGCGGGACCTCCTACGAGCAGTACTTC
- TRBJ2-2 TRBV7-3 TRBD1 CASSRWDREDTGELFF TGTGCCAGCAGCCGATGGGACAGGGAAGACACCGGGGAGCTGTTTTTT
few TRBJ2-7 TRBV6-5 - CASSYSSPSYEQYF TGTGCCAGCAGTTACTCGTCCCCTTCCTACGAGCAGTACTTC
few TRBJ2-7 TRBV5-4 - CASSYGQSYEQYF TGTGCCAGCAGCTACGGACAGTCCTACGAGCAGTACTTC
- TRBJ2-4 TRBV11-2 - CASSLAWGAQYKNIQYF TGTGCCAGCAGCTTAGCCTGGGGGGCGCAGTACAAAAACATTCAGTACTTC
- TRBJ2-3 TRBV19 - CASRAGIGHTQYF TGTGCCAGTAGGGCTGGAATTGGGCATACGCAGTATTTT
- TRBJ2-2 TRBV7-6 - CASSLGSNTGELFF TGTGCCAGCAGCTTGGGTTCGAACACCGGGGAGCTGTTTTTT
- TRBJ2-7 TRBV6-6 - CASSYSWPFYEQYF TGTGCCAGCAGTTACTCGTGGCCTTTTTACGAGCAGTACTTC
- TRBJ2-3 TRBV4-1 TRBD2 CASSQERASGGTDTQYF TGCGCCAGCAGCCAAGAAAGGGCTAGCGGGGGCACAGATACGCAGTATTTT
- TRBJ2-3 TRBV18 - CASSPPGRADTQYF TGTGCCAGCTCACCACCTGGCAGAGCAGATACGCAGTATTTT
- TRBJ2-5 TRBV7-2 - CASSFGGGAAQETQYF TGTGCCAGCAGCTTCGGGGGTGGAGCGGCCCAAGAGACCCAGTACTTC
large TRBJ1-1 TRBV5-3 - CARSARGAAEAFF TGTGCCAGAAGCGCCAGGGGAGCGGCTGAAGCTTTCTTT
- TRBJ1-2 TRBV27 - CASRSVGGGYTF TGTGCCAGCAGGTCGGTAGGGGGGGGCTACACCTTC
- TRBJ1-2 TRBV28 TRBD1 CASSFPRQGQSGYTF TGTGCCAGCAGTTTCCCCCGACAGGGTCAGAGTGGCTACACCTTC
- TRBJ2-1 TRBV19 - CASSIGGFGYNEQFF TGTGCCAGTAGTATAGGGGGTTTCGGCTACAATGAGCAGTTCTTC
- TRBJ2-3 TRBV6-5 TRBD2 CASSFTSGGADTQYF TGTGCCAGCAGTTTCACTAGCGGGGGGGCAGATACGCAGTATTTT
- TRBJ2-2 TRBV28 - CASSLSGPGELFF TGTGCCAGCAGTTTATCCGGCCCCGGGGAGCTGTTTTTT
few TRBJ1-6 TRBV25-1 TRBD1 CASSWDRDNSPLHF TGTGCCAGCAGCTGGGACAGGGATAATTCACCCCTCCACTTT
- TRBJ2-7 TRBV6-5 TRBD2 CASSYSTSGIYEQYF TGTGCCAGCAGTTACTCGACTAGCGGGATCTACGAGCAGTACTTC
few TRBJ1-1 TRBV9 - CASSVDRNTEAFF TGTGCCAGCAGCGTAGACAGGAACACTGAAGCTTTCTTT
- TRBJ1-2 TRBV5-1 - CASSAEGDGYTF TGCGCCAGCAGCGCTGAGGGGGATGGCTACACCTTC
- TRBJ2-1 TRBV12-5 - CASGSVRDGESSYNEQFF TGTGCTAGTGGTTCCGTCCGGGACGGGGAGAGCTCCTACAATGAGCAGTTCTTC
few TRBJ2-1 TRBV9 TRBD1 CASSVKVTGSTYNEQFF TGTGCCAGCAGCGTAAAAGTGACAGGGAGTACTTACAATGAGCAGTTCTTC
- TRBJ1-2 TRBV10-3 TRBD1 CASSSGTGGIGYTF TGTGCCAGCAGTTCCGGGACAGGGGGCATTGGCTACACCTTC
- TRBJ2-7 TRBV5-1 - CASSLELSSYEQYF TGCGCCAGCAGCTTAGAACTCAGCTCCTACGAGCAGTACTTC
- TRBJ1-1 TRBV6-5 - CASSSLYEGEAFF TGTGCCAGCAGTTCCCTCTATGAGGGTGAAGCTTTCTTT